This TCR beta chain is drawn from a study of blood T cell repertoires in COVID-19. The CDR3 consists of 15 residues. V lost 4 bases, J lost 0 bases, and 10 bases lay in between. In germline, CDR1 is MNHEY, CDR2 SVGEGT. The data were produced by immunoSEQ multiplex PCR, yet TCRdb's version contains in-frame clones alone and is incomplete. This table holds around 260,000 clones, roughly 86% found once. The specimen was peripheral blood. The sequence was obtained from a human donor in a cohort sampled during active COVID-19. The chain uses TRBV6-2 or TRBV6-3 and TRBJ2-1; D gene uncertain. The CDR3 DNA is TGTGCCAGCAGTTTAGACTTGCTCTCCTACAATGAGCAGTTCTTC. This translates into CASSLDLLSYNEQFF.